This TCR beta chain was recovered during a study of T cells in Graves' hyperthyroidism and ophthalmopathy (dated by TCRdb to between 2018 and 2020). Study-wide context: Peripheral blood was collected at initial diagnosis, before any treatment. The paper describes TCR Vbeta CDR3 sequencing of 135 peripheral blood samples, made up of roughly 45 ophthalmopathy patients, around 78 hyperthyroidism patients and 17 progressor patients. In more than 5 Graves' hyperthyroidism patients, the study also compared T-cell repertoires from thyroid tissue with T-cell repertoires from blood. To identify distinguishing TCR V-J signatures, a discovery cohort of about 100 patients was used, comprising 43 with Graves' ophthalmopathy and roughly 60 with stable Graves' hyperthyroidism. The approximately 98 discovery patients were randomly divided into training and test sets at a 7:3 ratio. After sampling, hyperthyroidism patients received methimazole starting at 30 mg daily, and ophthalmopathy patients received high-dose intravenous methylprednisolone. Prospective prediction of ophthalmopathy was tested in an independent validation cohort of 18 to 20 hyperthyroidism patients and 15 to 17 patients who later progressed to ophthalmopathy. General conclusions and limits of the study: In cross-validation, a model built on a 13 V-J signature told ophthalmopathy apart from stable hyperthyroidism with less than 90% sensitivity and about 81% specificity, and in testing the same model reached 80%/75%. Sample size was not statistically predetermined, and investigators were not blinded to group allocation. During validation, the model predicted progression to ophthalmopathy a median of about 6.3 months ahead of onset, with more than 55% sensitivity and more than 72% specificity. Most expanded thyroid clonotypes (frequency above 0.001) were also found in blood, which suggests that blood repertoires may mirror thyroid immune responses.

Amplification of TCR beta CDR3 regions was carried out from RNA transcripts. The first round of RT-PCR for the TCR CDR3 was performed with the HTBI primer set and the Qiagen OneStep RT-PCR kit. A second multiplex PCR round built the libraries, followed by size selection and purification. Libraries were sequenced paired-end with 100 bp reads on an Illumina HiSeq2000. The authors processed their data as follows. SOAPnuke was used to process the raw data, with reads discarded if the reads contained adapters or uncalled bases, had a mean Phred below 15, or lacked an exact constant-primer or identifier match. High-quality paired reads were merged with COPE v1.2.5, and unique nucleotide sequences were defined as clonotypes. MiTCR v1.1 was used to align the clonotypes against IMGT TRBV, TRBD and TRBJ reference segments. The analysis was restricted to V-J combinations with a frequency above 0.0001, which together covered about 99% of the repertoires. A TCS score was defined as the ratio of F50 (clonal expansion) to E x V (chaos), with BLOSUM62-based TCRdist applied between CDR3 peptides within each V-J. Welch's t-statistics and random forest reduced several hundred V-J features to 10 to 15, which were used in a naive Bayes classifier (R e1071). TCRdb cleaned the public reads at Q25 with fastp, built clones with MiXCR and kept in-frame beta chains. Rows are unified per CDR3 protein, each entry keeping the most common DNA and genes. TCRdb's processing, not the study's, gives the V and J calls here. Across this sample there are about 360,000 distinct CDR3 sequences, with roughly 13% seen only once. Of the sample, 9.2% falls within the top ten clones.

A patient counted as having stable Graves' hyperthyroidism if no progression to ophthalmopathy occurred over 18 months of follow-up. The hyperthyroidism patients were between 18 and 65 years old and newly diagnosed, with a disease duration of less than 2 months. Any patient with an uncontrolled infection, another autoimmune disease, pregnancy or lactation was excluded. Diagnoses were based on clinical symptoms, serum thyroxine and TRAb, thyroid ultrasound and orbital computed tomography. PBMCs were isolated from about 9 ml of fresh peripheral blood by Ficoll-Paque density gradient centrifugation. Trizol reagent was used to extract total RNA, and RNA quality was then checked on an Agilent 2100 Bioanalyzer. CDR1 and CDR2 were assigned from the germline V gene as SQVTM and ANQGSEA. Trimming costs V 0 bases and J 2 bases, and their ends lie 11 bases apart. Inclusive of the bounding cysteine and phenylalanine, the CDR3 is 14 residues long. Here the CDR3 DNA is all that survives: 42 bases in frame from base 1.

This clonotype was recorded at least ten times. Its antigen remains undetermined. No base-level quality is on record; no much larger clone is a single base apart. The material sequenced was blood. The sequence links TRBV29-1 to TRBJ2-7; D gene: possibly TRBD1, on 5 matching bases. The sequence was collected from a woman in her late teens or twenties with Graves' hyperthyroidism. Read as DNA, the sequence is TGCAGCGTTGAAGACCCTAGGGGAACCTACGAGCAGTACTTC. Its amino acids are CSVEDPRGTYEQYF.